These 10 T cell receptor beta chains share one sample of origin, sequenced in a study of T cells after yellow fever vaccination. TCRdb independently ran MiXCR on the 5' RACE reads; one entry per CDR3 protein. Of hundreds of thousands of distinct CDR3 sequences in the sample, just over 20% were seen once. This material consisted of PBMCs, taken 20 to 25 days after the first yellow fever vaccination. The source of these receptors is a man between 18 and 29 years old who received the YFV17D yellow fever vaccine.

In this sample, this clonotype turned up a few times. This rearrangement joins TRBV12-5 to TRBJ2-7; the D gene is possibly TRBD1 (6 bases). The V gene lost 5 bases and the J gene lost 6 bases, with 14 bases spanning the gap. The CDR3 is made up of 13 amino acids. The germline V gene has CDR1 LGHNT and CDR2 FRNRAP. This CDR3 reads CASGLTGTSEQYF. The CDR3 DNA is TGTGCTAGTGGTCTGACAGGTACCAGCGAGCAGTACTTC.

In this sample, this clonotype turned up many times. The V and J genes are TRBV20-1 and TRBJ1-6, with 12 bases lining up with TRBD1. The CDR3 totals 14 residues. Trimming cost V 1 base and J 10 bases; bases outside gene matches: 2. Germline V lookup: CDR1 DFQATT, CDR2 SNEGSKA (reference sequence). Here the CDR3 DNA reads TGCAGTGCTAGAGGGGGACAGGGGGCCTCACCCCTCCACTTT. Amino acid sequence: CSARGGQGASPLHF.

This clonotype has a count of ten or more. The rearrangement joins TRBV7-3 to TRBJ2-7; maybe TRBD1 (5 bases). CDR1 and CDR2 from the germline V gene are SGHTA and FQGTGA. CDR3 length: 13 amino acids. The germline V and J ends were trimmed by 1 base and 3 bases, with 7 bases remaining between them. The CDR3 sequence is CASSLSQGYEQYV. CDR3 nucleotide sequence: TGTGCCAGCAGCTTAAGTCAGGGCTACGAGCAGTACGTC.

The genes are TRBV7-9 and TRBJ1-4; D is uncertain. Trimming removed 10 bases from V and 4 bases from J, with 10 bases in between. This CDR3 is built from 12 residues. The germline V gene has CDR1 SEHNR and CDR2 FQNEAQ (reference sequence). CDR3: CAIDDLNEKLFF. CDR3 coding DNA: TGTGCCATCGATGATCTTAATGAAAAACTGTTTTTT.

This clonotype has just a few counts. The J gene is TRBJ2-3, the V gene TRBV7-2, with 7 bases matching TRBD2. The CDR3 runs to 16 residues. V dropped 5 bases and J dropped 8; count of bases not matched to a gene: 16. Germline V gives CDR1 SGHTA, CDR2 FQGNSA. The CDR3 is CASSANSRGVDATQYF. The CDR3 DNA reads TGTGCCAGCAGCGCCAACTCCCGGGGGGTTGACGCTACGCAGTATTTT.

This clonotype was recorded a few times. The chain couples TRBV20-1 to TRBJ2-3; tentative D call: TRBD2 (7 bases). Germline V gene data show CDR1 as DFQATT and CDR2 as SNEGSKA (reference sequence). V lost 3 bases, J lost 2 bases, and 18 bases lay in between. This CDR3 has 16 residues. CDR3 sequence: CSARDLGGATTDTQYF. CDR3 bases: TGCAGTGCTAGGGACCTGGGGGGGGCAACCACAGATACGCAGTATTTT.

This clonotype was recorded many times. The CDR3 loop is CASSLLDSSTGELFF. CDR3 sequence (DNA): TGCGCCAGCAGCTTGTTGGACAGTAGCACCGGGGAGCTGTTTTTT. The chain links TRBV5-1 to TRBJ2-2, with D possibly being TRBD1 (6 bases). With 1 base removed from V and 4 bases from J, the gap between germline ends came to 11 bases. The germline CDR1 and CDR2 sequences are SGHRS and YFSETQ. The CDR3 is made up of 15 amino acids.

The V call is TRBV7-9, the J call TRBJ2-1; D is perhaps TRBD1 (5 bases). This CDR3 comprises 13 residues. Trimming removed 5 bases from V and 8 bases from J, with 13 bases in between. Looked up from germline, CDR1 is SEHNR and CDR2 is FQNEAQ (reference sequence). DNA for the CDR3: TGTGCCAGCAGCGAAGGCAGGGTACATGAGCAGTTCTTC. It specifies CASSEGRVHEQFF.

The rearrangement links TRBV12-3 or TRBV12-4 to TRBJ2-2, with TRBD1 matching over 7 bases. This CDR3 contains 13 residues. Germline trimming cut 5 bases from V and 6 bases from J; bases unmatched to any gene: 3. For the CDR3, the DNA is TGTGCCAGCAGTCAGACAGGGTCCGGGGAGCTGTTTTTT. Residues: CASSQTGSGELFF.

DNA for the CDR3: TGTGCCAGCAGCTTAGTTGGCGGGGGTCCCCGGGGTGACGAGCAGTTCTTC. Its translation is CASSLVGGGPRGDEQFF. The chain has TRBV7-9 and TRBJ2-1, with TRBD2 matching 7 bases. The V gene's germline CDR1 is SEHNR and CDR2 FQNEAQ (reference sequence). J gave up 10 bases and V 1 base, and 16 bases lay outside the gene matches. The CDR3 runs 17 residues.